Listed below are T cell receptor beta chains from one sample, sequenced in a study of T cell repertoires in cytomegalovirus infection. Their specific antigens are unknown. Each CDR3 protein gets one entry after TCRdb re-called the reads with MiXCR. Of more than 50,000 distinct CDR3 sequences listed, more than 25% are singletons. Source material: PBMCs, sequenced either directly or after in vitro stimulation (not recorded which). These receptors came from a human donor in good health (CMV status not recorded). Some clones in this sample may be carry-over from other donors' samples. Both conserved end residues are part of each CDR3. D genes are given only for firm matches. Rows give clone size only sometimes, using once, few, many, or a class for an expanded clone.

>NA|few|TRBJ2-3|TRBV5-5
TGTGCCAGCAGCTCGCAAAGGGGGTCTGACACATATACGCAGTATTTT
CASSSQRGSDTYTQYF
>NA|few|TRBJ1-2|TRBV7-9
TGTGCCAGCACTCTCACGGGGGGTTCAGGTTACACCTTC
CASTLTGGSGYTF
>TRBD2|NA|TRBJ2-1|TRBV12-3/TRBV12-4
TGTGCCAGCAGTTGGGGCGGGAGGGCGAATGAGCAGTTCTTC
CASSWGGRANEQFF
>TRBD1|NA|TRBJ1-4|TRBV9
TGTGCCAGCAGCTCTCGAGGGGGGACAGGGGGTTATGAAAAACTGTTTTTT
CASSSRGGTGGYEKLFF
>NA|NA|TRBJ2-7|TRBV18
TGTGCCAGCTCACCAGGCGGGGACGGCACCTACGAGCAGTACTTC
CASSPGGDGTYEQYF
>TRBD1|NA|TRBJ1-6|TRBV20-1
TGCAGTGCTAGAGAGCCGGGACAGACGAACCCACCCCTCCACTTT
CSAREPGQTNPPLHF
>NA|NA|TRBJ1-1|TRBV15
TGTGCCACCAGCAGAACTACAGGGAACACTGAAGCTTTCTTT
CATSRTTGNTEAFF
>NA|NA|TRBJ2-1|TRBV7-8
TGTGCCAGCAGCCTCAGACTATTTTACAATGAGCAGTTCTTC
CASSLRLFYNEQFF
>NA|many|TRBJ2-3|TRBV12-3/TRBV12-4
TGTGCCAGCAGTCTAATCCGGGACTTACTCACAGATACGCAGTATTTT
CASSLIRDLLTDTQYF
>TRBD2|NA|TRBJ2-5|TRBV12-3/TRBV12-4
TGTGCCAGCAGACGCAGACTAGCGGGAGTAAGAGAGACCCAGTACTTC
CASRRRLAGVRETQYF
>NA|NA|TRBJ2-5|TRBV28
TGTGCCAGCAGTCGAAGGACGGCCTGGGGGTGGGAGACCCAGTACTTC
CASSRRTAWGWETQYF
>TRBD2|NA|TRBJ2-7|TRBV10-3
TGTGCCATCAGTGCTAACCCGGCTAGCGGGGCCTACGAGCGGTACTTC
CAISANPASGAYERYF
>TRBD2|few|TRBJ2-1|TRBV7-2
TGTGGGACTAGCGGGAGGGCCGGGGGTGAGCAGTTCTTC
CGTSGRAGGEQFF
>TRBD1|few|TRBJ2-1|TRBV24-1
TGTGCCACCGGAGGACAGGGCTACAATGAGCAGTTCTTC
CATGGQGYNEQFF